This T cell receptor beta chain derives from a study of cytomegalovirus exposure and HLA in healthy donors. Overall study context: Most genotyped donors, roughly 80% of about 400, had Caucasian-associated genetic ancestry.

Primers: 60 Vbeta forward and 13 Jbeta reverse. TCRdb keeps only in-frame clones here, not all; method: immunoSEQ multiplex PCR. The sample holds 84,000 or so clones, approximately 79% seen once. General observations from the study: In a later analysis, at a false discovery rate of 0.05, some 17,000 TCR beta sequences were associated with HLA alleles.

Trimming cost V 4 bases and J 0 bases, with 13 bases left between them. Germline-derived CDR1 and CDR2 are MNHEY and SVGAGI. This CDR3 has 16 amino acids. Concerning this clone: What it recognizes is unknown.

The sequenced material came from PBMCs. This TCR came from a man aged 30 to 39 in good health and CMV-seronegative. This chain uses TRBV6-5 with TRBJ2-4, with D possibly TRBD1 on 8 matching bases. This CDR3 reads CASSLQGEGAKNIQYF. For the CDR3, the DNA is TGTGCCAGCAGTTTACAGGGGGAGGGAGCCAAAAACATTCAGTACTTC.